Presented here are 8 T cell receptor beta chains from one specimen sequenced in a study of early T cells in non-severe SARS-CoV-2 infection. A single record per CDR3 protein comes from TCRdb applying MiXCR to the 5' RACE reads. Of approximately 45,000 distinct CDR3 sequences listed, about a tenth are singletons. Material for sequencing was whole blood. These receptor sequences come from an adult who was a healthcare worker with PCR-confirmed SARS-CoV-2 infection or an uninfected control (not recorded which).

This clonotype occurred a few times. This rearrangement joins TRBV3-1 to TRBJ2-2; the D call may be TRBD1 or TRBD2 (5 bases each). CDR3 length: 15 amino acids. The germline V gene encodes CDR1 LGHDT and CDR2 YNNKEL (reference sequence). V dropped 2 bases and J dropped 2 bases, with 9 bases sitting between them. The CDR3 region is CASSQRGVNTGELFF. In DNA form, the CDR3 reads TGTGCCAGCAGCCAAAGAGGGGTTAACACCGGGGAGCTGTTTTTT.

This chain joins TRBV10-3 and TRBJ1-2; D ambiguous. Germline lookup yields CDR1 ENHRY and CDR2 SYGVKD. The CDR3 contains 14 residues. V dropped 3 bases and J dropped 5 bases, with 13 bases sitting between them. CDR3 amino acids: CAISEGVVAYGYTF. CDR3 nucleotide sequence: TGTGCCATCAGTGAAGGAGTAGTGGCGTATGGCTACACCTTC.

This clonotype occurred a few times. V gene TRBV30 combines with J gene TRBJ1-3, with unresolved D. CDR1 and CDR2 from the germline V gene are GTSNPN and SVGIG (reference sequence). Deletions cut 8 bases from V and 4 bases from J, with 9 bases between. This CDR3 contains 11 residues. Here the CDR3 DNA reads TGTGCCCTCACGAGGGGAAACACCATATATTTT. Its protein product is CALTRGNTIYF.

This clonotype was observed many times. The chain recombines TRBV6-2 or TRBV6-3 with TRBJ2-2; no firm D call. Trimming took 7 bases from V and 7 from J, leaving 13 bases between them. CDR1 and CDR2 from the germline V gene are MNHEY and SVGEGT. CDR3 length equals 13 residues. The CDR3 loop reads CASTYSSHGELFF. Here the CDR3 DNA reads TGTGCCAGCACCTACTCTAGTCACGGGGAGCTGTTTTTT.

V and J are TRBV10-3 and TRBJ1-1; D not resolved. V was cut by 8 bases and J by 3 bases, with 19 bases left in between. CDR1 ENHRY and CDR2 SYGVKD come from the germline V gene. There are 15 residues in the CDR3. The CDR3, as DNA: TGTGCCATCTCACACAATCCACGGATTGACACTGAAGCTTTCTTT. Its protein is CAISHNPRIDTEAFF.

This clonotype was counted only a few times. The chain recombines TRBV12-5 with TRBJ1-1; 9 nucleotides match TRBD1. V shed 3 bases and J 3 bases; nucleotides not matched to a gene: 20. This CDR3 comprises 20 residues. CDR1 is LGHNT and CDR2 is FRNRAP in the germline V gene. The CDR3 is CASGFRSADPFGQGHTEAFF. CDR3 nucleotide sequence: TGTGCTAGTGGTTTTCGTTCGGCGGACCCGTTCGGACAGGGGCACACTGAAGCTTTCTTT.

The J gene is TRBJ2-7, the V gene TRBV6-6; perhaps TRBD1 as D (6 bases). V was trimmed by 2 bases and J by 5 bases, leaving 19 bases between them. CDR1 MNHNY and CDR2 SVGAGI come from the germline V gene (reference sequence). The CDR3 extends over 16 amino acids. CDR3 in DNA: TGTGCCAGCAGTTACACCCGGGACACATTCCCCCACGAGCAGTACTTC. It specifies CASSYTRDTFPHEQYF.

This clonotype was seen repeatedly, ten times or more. The junction shows a germline mismatch at one end, possibly a read error. The rearrangement joins TRBV3-1 to TRBJ2-7; tentative D call: TRBD2 (6 bases). This CDR3 spans 14 amino acids. Germline loops: CDR1 LGHDT, CDR2 YNNKEL (reference sequence). CDR3 nucleotides: TGTGCCAGCAGCCAGGGGACTTCGGTTTATAACGTTGTCTTC. It specifies CASSQGTSVYNVVF.